The table lists the clone carrying this T cell receptor (beta chain) with a count of one. Measured with immunoSEQ multiplex PCR; TCRdb has only the in-frame clones, and not every one. The data show almost 4,000 clones, 80% to 95% seen once. In germline, CDR1 is SGDLS, CDR2 YYNGEE. There are 14 residues in the CDR3. Trimming pared 0 bases from V and 2 bases from J, leaving 8 bases between. The sample belongs to a study of somatic mutations in cytotoxic T cells in rheumatoid arthritis. The sequence was obtained from an older woman with rheumatoid arthritis. The genes are TRBV9 and TRBJ1-1; perhaps TRBD1 as D (5 bases). Sequenced material: CD8+ T cells sorted from blood. Written as DNA, the CDR3 is TGTGCCAGCAGCGTAGGTGACAGCAACACTGAAGCTTTCTTT. Translated: CASSVGDSNTEAFF. Full variable domain (rest looked up from reference TRBV9 and TRBJ1-1): DSGVTQTPKHLITATGQRVTLRCSPRSGDLSVYWYQQSLDQGLQFLIQYYNGEERAKGNILERFSAQQFPDLHSELNLSSLELGDSALYFCASSVGDSNTEAFFGQGTRLTVV.